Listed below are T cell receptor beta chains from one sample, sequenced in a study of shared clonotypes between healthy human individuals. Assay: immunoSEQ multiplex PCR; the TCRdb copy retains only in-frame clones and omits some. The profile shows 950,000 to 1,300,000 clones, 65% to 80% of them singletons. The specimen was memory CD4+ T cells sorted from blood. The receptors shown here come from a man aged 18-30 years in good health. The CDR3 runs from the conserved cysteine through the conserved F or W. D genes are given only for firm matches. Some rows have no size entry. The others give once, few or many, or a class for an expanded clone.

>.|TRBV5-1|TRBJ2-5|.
CASSRGPRSQETQYF
TGCGCCAGCAGCAGGGGACCCAGGAGCCAAGAGACCCAGTACTTC
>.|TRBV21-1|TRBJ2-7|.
CASSNPPDCTYEQYF
TGTGCCAGCAGCAACCCGCCGGACTGCACCTACGAGCAGTACTTC
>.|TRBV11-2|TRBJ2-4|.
CASSLGVGYNQYF
TGTGCCAGCAGCTTAGGGGTAGGCTACAATCAGTACTTC
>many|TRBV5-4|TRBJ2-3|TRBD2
CASSRTSTSGDTQYF
TGTGCCAGCAGCCGGACTAGTACCAGCGGAGATACGCAGTATTTT
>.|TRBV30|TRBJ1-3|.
CAWSGSRSGNTIYF
TGTGCCTGGAGTGGGTCAAGGTCCGGAAACACCATATATTTT
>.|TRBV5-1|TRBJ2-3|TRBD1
CASHPGQPTDTQYF
TGCGCCAGTCACCCGGGACAGCCAACAGATACGCAGTATTTT
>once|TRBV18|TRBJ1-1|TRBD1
CASSPKIGGQGGNTEAFF
TGTGCCAGCTCACCAAAAATAGGGGGACAGGGAGGTAACACTGAAGCTTTCTTT
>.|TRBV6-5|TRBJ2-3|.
CASSPDASTDTQYF
TGTGCCAGCAGCCCCGACGCGAGCACAGATACGCAGTATTTT
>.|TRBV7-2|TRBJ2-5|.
CASSLMLAPQETQYF
TGTGCCAGCAGCTTAATGCTAGCCCCCCAGGAGACCCAGTACTTC
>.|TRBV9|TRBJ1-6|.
CASSVAPGQGKGFSSSYNSPLHF
TGTGCCAGCAGCGTCGCTCCGGGACAAGGGAAGGGATTCTCGAGCTCCTATAATTCACCCCTCCACTTT
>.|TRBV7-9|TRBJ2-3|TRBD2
CASSPGLASADTQYF
TGTGCCAGCAGTCCGGGACTAGCTTCTGCAGATACGCAGTATTTT